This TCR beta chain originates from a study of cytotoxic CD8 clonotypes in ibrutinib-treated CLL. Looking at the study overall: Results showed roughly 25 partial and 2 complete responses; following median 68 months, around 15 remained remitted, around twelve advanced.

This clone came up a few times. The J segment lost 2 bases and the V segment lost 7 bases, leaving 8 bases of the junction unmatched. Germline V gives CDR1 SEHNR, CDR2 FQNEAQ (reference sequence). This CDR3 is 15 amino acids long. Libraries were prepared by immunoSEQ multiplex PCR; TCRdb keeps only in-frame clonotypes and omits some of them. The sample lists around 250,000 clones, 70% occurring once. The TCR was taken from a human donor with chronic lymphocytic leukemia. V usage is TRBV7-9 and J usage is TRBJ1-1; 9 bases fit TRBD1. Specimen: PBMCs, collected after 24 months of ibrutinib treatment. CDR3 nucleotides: TGTGCCAGCATCCTACCGGGACAGGGCAACACTGAAGCTTTCTTT. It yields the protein CASILPGQGNTEAFF.